These T cell receptor beta chains were read from a single sample in a study of tumor and adjacent non-tumor tissue in lung cancer. MiXCR, applied by TCRdb to the multiplex PCR reads, yields one record per CDR3 protein. The repertoire consists of about 76,000 distinct CDR3 sequences, with around 70% occurring once and the leading ten covering 10% to 15%. Specimen: lung tumor tissue. Source of these receptors: a woman in her seventies with non-small cell lung cancer. The CDR3 runs from the conserved cysteine through the conserved F or W. The order of the fields is V gene, D gene, clone size, J gene, CDR3 protein, CDR3 DNA. The D gene is left open where the match is weak. Expanded clones get a size class; other rows say once, few or many, or leave the size out.

>TRBV5-5|-|-|TRBJ2-6
CVSSPGRVGANVLTF
TGTGTCAGCAGCCCTGGCCGGGTTGGGGCCAACGTCCTGACTTTC
>TRBV7-9|TRBD2|few|TRBJ2-5
CASRTGTSGSWETQYF
TGTGCCAGCAGGACCGGGACTAGCGGGAGTTGGGAGACCCAGTACTTC
>TRBV28|-|-|TRBJ2-7
CVSSPHRDAKKQYF
TGTGTCAGCAGTCCGCACCGGGACGCCAAGAAGCAGTACTTC
>TRBV4-1|-|many|TRBJ1-5
CASSQVSGDGNQPQHF
TGCGCCAGCAGCCAAGTGTCAGGGGACGGCAATCAGCCCCAGCATTTT
>TRBV29-1|TRBD1|medium-sized|TRBJ2-3
CSVGQGGDTQYF
TGCAGCGTGGGACAGGGTGGGGATACGCAGTATTTT
>TRBV29-1|TRBD1|few|TRBJ2-2
CSILTAPGQGFGELFF
TGCAGCATACTGACAGCCCCGGGACAGGGGTTCGGGGAGCTGTTTTTT
>TRBV29-1|-|once|TRBJ2-3
CGVDWHRSHTDTQYF
TGTGGCGTTGATTGGCACAGGAGTCACACAGATACGCAGTATTTT
>TRBV25-1|TRBD1|-|TRBJ2-1
CASMAPGQSSYNEQFF
TGTGCCAGCATGGCCCCGGGACAGAGCTCCTACAATGAGCAGTTCTTC
>TRBV4-1|TRBD1|-|TRBJ1-1
CASSLEGTGNLETEAFF
TGCGCCAGCAGCCTAGAGGGGACAGGGAATCTGGAAACTGAAGCTTTCTTT
>TRBV6-5|TRBD2|-|TRBJ2-1
CASTYSVAGGYSYDEQFF
TGTGCCAGCACTTACTCGGTGGCGGGGGGCTACTCCTACGATGAGCAGTTCTTC